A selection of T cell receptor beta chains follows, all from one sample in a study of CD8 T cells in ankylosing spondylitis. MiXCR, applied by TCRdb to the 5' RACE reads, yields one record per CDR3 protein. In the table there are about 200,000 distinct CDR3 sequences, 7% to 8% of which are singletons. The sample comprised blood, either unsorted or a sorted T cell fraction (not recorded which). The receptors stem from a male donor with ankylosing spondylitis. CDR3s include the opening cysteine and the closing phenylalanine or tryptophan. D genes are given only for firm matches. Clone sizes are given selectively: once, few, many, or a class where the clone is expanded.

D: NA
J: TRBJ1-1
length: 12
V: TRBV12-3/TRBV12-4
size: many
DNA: TGTGCCAGCAGTCTCCTGCGAGGTGAAGCTTTCTTT
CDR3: CASSLLRGEAFF

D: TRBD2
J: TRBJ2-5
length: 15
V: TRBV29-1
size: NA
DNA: TGCAGCGTCGTACCCCCCCCTAGCGGACAAGAGACCCAGTACTTC
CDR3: CSVVPPPSGQETQYF

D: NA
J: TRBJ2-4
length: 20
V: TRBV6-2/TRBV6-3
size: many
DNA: TGTGCCAGCACCCTGAAACAGGTGCGGCTTGGAGGCGGGTCTGATAACATTCAGTACTTC
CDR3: CASTLKQVRLGGGSDNIQYF

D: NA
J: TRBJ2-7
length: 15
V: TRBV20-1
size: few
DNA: TGCAGTGCTAGAGATACCCTTAAAACCTCCTACGAGCAGTACTTC
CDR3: CSARDTLKTSYEQYF

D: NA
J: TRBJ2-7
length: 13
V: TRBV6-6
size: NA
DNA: TGTGCCACCACGGTAGCGCAAGCCTACGAGCAGTACTTC
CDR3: CATTVAQAYEQYF

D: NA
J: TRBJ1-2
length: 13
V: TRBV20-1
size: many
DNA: TGCAGTGCTAGAGATGACCTAACTAATGGCTACACCTTC
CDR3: CSARDDLTNGYTF

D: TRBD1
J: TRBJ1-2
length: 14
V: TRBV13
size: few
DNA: TGTGCCAGCAGTCCCGGGACAGGGGCCTATGGCTACACCTTC
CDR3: CASSPGTGAYGYTF

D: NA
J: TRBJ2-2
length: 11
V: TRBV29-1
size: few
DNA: TGCAGCGTTTTGGGAGGCCGGGAGCTGTTTTTT
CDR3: CSVLGGRELFF

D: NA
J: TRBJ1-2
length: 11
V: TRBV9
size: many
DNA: TGTGCCAGCAGCGCAGGGCGCGGCTACACCTTC
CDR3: CASSAGRGYTF

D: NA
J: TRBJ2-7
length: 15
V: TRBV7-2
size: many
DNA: TGTGCCAGCAGCTTAGCTGGAACAGGACCCTACGAGCAGTACTTC
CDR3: CASSLAGTGPYEQYF

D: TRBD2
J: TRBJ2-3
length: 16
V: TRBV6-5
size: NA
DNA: TGTGCCAGCAGTTACTCGGCTCGCGGGGGAACAGATACGCAGTATTTT
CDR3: CASSYSARGGTDTQYF

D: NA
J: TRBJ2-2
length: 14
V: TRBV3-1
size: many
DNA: TGTGCCAGCAGCCAAGATCTGAGGATCGGGGAGCTGTTTTTT
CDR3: CASSQDLRIGELFF

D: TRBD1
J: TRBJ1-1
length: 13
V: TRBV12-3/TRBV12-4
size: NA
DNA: TGTGCCACCCGGACAGGTGGGAACACTGAAGCTTTCTTT
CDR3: CATRTGGNTEAFF

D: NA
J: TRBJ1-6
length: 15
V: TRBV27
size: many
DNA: TGTGCCAGCACCTTATCAAGGGGCGGGAATTCACCCCTCCACTTT
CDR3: CASTLSRGGNSPLHF

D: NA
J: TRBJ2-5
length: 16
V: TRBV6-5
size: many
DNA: TGTGCCAGCAGTTACTCCAGCCCGGGGCTAGGAGAGACCCAGTACTTC
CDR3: CASSYSSPGLGETQYF

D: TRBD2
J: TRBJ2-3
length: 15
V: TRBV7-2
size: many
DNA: TGTGCCAGCAGCGGTCGGGGGGGCCCCACAGATACGCAGTATTTT
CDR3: CASSGRGGPTDTQYF

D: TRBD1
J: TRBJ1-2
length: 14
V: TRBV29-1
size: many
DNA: TGCAGCGTTGAATCTGGACAGGGAAGAAATGGCTACACCTTC
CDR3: CSVESGQGRNGYTF

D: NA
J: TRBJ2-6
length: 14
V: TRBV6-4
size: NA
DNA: TGTGCCAGCAGTGAAACACCTGGGGCCAACGTCCTGACTTTC
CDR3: CASSETPGANVLTF

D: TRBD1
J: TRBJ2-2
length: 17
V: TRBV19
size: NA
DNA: TGTGCCAGTAGTGAAATTACCGGGACAGGGGCCATCGGGGAGCTGTTTTTT
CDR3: CASSEITGTGAIGELFF

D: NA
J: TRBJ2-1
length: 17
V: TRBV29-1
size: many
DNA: TGCAGCGTTGAACCGACGCCCGACTACACCCGATACAATGAGCAGTTCTTC
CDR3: CSVEPTPDYTRYNEQFF

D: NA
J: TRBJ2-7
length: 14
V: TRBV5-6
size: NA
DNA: TGTGCCAGCAGCTTCCTGACAGAATTGGGGGAGCAGTACTTC
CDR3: CASSFLTELGEQYF

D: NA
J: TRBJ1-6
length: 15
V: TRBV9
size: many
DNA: TGTGCCAGCAGCTACGAGCAGGGGCCAAATTCACCCCTCCACTTT
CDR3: CASSYEQGPNSPLHF

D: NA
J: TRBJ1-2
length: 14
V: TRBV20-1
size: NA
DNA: TGCAGTGCTAGTGTAGGGGGAAGAGTCTATGGCTACACCTTC
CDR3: CSASVGGRVYGYTF

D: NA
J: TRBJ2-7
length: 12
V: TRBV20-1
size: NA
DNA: TGCAGTGCAGAGGGGGGAGAGTACGAGCAGTACTTC
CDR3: CSAEGGEYEQYF

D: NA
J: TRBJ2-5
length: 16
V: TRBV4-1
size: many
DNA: TGCGCCAGCAGCCAAGATGGTGAAGGATTTCAAGAGACCCAGTACTTC
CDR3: CASSQDGEGFQETQYF

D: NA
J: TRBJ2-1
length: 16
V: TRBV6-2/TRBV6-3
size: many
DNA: TGTGCCAGCAAGGGGTGGGGCGGCCGCCCTTACAATGAGCAGTTCTTC
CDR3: CASKGWGGRPYNEQFF

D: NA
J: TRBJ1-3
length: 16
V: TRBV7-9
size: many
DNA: TGTGCCAGCAGCGCCCTACGCCGAGGCTCTGGAAACACCATATATTTT
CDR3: CASSALRRGSGNTIYF

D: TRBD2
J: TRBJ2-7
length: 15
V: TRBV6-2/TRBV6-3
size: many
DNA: TGTGCCAGCAGATTCGGGACTAGAGTGTCCTACGAGCAGTACTTC
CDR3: CASRFGTRVSYEQYF

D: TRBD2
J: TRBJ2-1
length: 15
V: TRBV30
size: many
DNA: TGTGCCTGGAGGGGACTAGCGCCCCCCTACAATGAGCAGTTCTTC
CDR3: CAWRGLAPPYNEQFF

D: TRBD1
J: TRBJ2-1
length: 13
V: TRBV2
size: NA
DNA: TGTGCCAGCAGTATGACAGGGTACAATGAGCAGTTCTTC
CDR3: CASSMTGYNEQFF

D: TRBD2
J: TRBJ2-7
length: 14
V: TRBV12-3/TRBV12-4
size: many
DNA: TGTGCCAGCAGCGGCACTAGCGGGAGTGACGAGCAGTACTTC
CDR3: CASSGTSGSDEQYF

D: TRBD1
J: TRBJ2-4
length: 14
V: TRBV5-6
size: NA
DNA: TGTGCCAGCAGCTTAAGGACAGGGGCGGCCATTCAGTACTTC
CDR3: CASSLRTGAAIQYF

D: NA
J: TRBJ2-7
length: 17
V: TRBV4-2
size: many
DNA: TGTGCCAGCAGCCAAGGGTCCTCAGCGGAAGTAACCTACGAGCAGTACTTC
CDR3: CASSQGSSAEVTYEQYF

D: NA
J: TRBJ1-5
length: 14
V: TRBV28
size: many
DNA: TGTGCCAGCAGGGTTAGACTAAGGAATCAGCCCCAGCATTTT
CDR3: CASRVRLRNQPQHF

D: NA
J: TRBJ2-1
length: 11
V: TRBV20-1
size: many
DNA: TGCAGTGCTAACGGGAACAATGAGCAGTTCTTC
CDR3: CSANGNNEQFF

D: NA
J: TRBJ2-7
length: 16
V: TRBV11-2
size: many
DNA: TGTGCCAGCAGCTTACTCGGACAGCCAAATAGGGACGAGCAGTACTTC
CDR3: CASSLLGQPNRDEQYF

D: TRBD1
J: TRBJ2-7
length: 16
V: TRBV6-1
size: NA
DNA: TGTGCCAGCAGTGGGATTACAGGGGGCCCCAACTACGAGCAGTACTTC
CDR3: CASSGITGGPNYEQYF

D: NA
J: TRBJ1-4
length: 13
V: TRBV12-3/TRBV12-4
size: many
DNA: TGTGCCAGCAGTTCTTGGTCTAATGAAAAACTGTTTTTT
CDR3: CASSSWSNEKLFF

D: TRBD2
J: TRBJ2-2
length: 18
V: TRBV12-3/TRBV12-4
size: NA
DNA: TGTACCTTCAGTTTAGCAATCGATCTAGCGGGTCGCACCGGGGAGCTGTTTTTT
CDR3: CTFSLAIDLAGRTGELFF

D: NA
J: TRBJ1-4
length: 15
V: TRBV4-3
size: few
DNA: TGCGCCAGCAGCCAAGTGGACAGCCCTAATGAAAAACTGTTTTTT
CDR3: CASSQVDSPNEKLFF

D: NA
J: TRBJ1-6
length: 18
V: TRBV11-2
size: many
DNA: TGTGCCAGCAGCTTAGGGGGCAGCTCGAGCTCCTATAATTCACCCCTCCACTTT
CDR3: CASSLGGSSSSYNSPLHF

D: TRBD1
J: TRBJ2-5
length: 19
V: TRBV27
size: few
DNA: TGTGCCAGCAGTCCGATACGACACCCCGGGACAGGGGGCGAAGAGACCCAGTACTTC
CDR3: CASSPIRHPGTGGEETQYF

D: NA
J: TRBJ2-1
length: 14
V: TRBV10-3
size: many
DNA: TGTGCCATCAGTGATTCCGACACCTACGGGAGGCAGTTCTTC
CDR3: CAISDSDTYGRQFF

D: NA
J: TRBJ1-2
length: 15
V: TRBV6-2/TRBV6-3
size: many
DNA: TGTGCCAGCAGTTACCGTGGCAGAGCTAACTATGGCTACACCTTC
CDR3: CASSYRGRANYGYTF

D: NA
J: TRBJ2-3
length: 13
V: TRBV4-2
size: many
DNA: TGTGCCAGCAGCCAACTAAGCACAGATACGCAGTATTTT
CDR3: CASSQLSTDTQYF

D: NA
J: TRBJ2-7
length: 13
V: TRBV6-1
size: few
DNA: TGTGCCAGCTTTGGTGGGAGAAACTACGAGCAGTACTTC
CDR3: CASFGGRNYEQYF

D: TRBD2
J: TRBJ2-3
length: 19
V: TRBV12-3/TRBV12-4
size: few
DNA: TGTGCCAGCAGTTCGGGACTAGCCGGAGGGGGGAGAATCCCAGATACGCAGTATTTT
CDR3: CASSSGLAGGGRIPDTQYF

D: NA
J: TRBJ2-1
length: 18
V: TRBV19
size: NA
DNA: TGTGCCAGTAGTAAGGCGTATGGACGGGACCTCTCCTACAATGAGCAGTTCTTC
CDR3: CASSKAYGRDLSYNEQFF

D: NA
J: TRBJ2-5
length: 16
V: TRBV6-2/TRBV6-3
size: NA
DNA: TGTGCCAGCCACCCTCCGAGACGAAGGGGGTCCGAGACCCAGTACTTC
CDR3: CASHPPRRRGSETQYF

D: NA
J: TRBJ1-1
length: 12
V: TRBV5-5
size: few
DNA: TGTGCCAGCAGCTTGGGCGGGGCTATAGCTTTCTTT
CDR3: CASSLGGAIAFF

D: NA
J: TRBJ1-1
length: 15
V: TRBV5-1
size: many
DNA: TGCGCCAGCAGCTACCGGGACCAAGGAGACACTGAAGCTTTCTTT
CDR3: CASSYRDQGDTEAFF

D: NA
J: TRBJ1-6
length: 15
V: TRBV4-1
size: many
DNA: TGCGCCAGCAGCCGCATACAGGGTGAGCATTCACCCCTCCACTTT
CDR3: CASSRIQGEHSPLHF

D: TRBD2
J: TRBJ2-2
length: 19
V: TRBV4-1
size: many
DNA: TGCGCCAGCAGCCCACGAACGACTAGCGGGGGGATCCCCACCGGGGAGCTGTTTTTT
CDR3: CASSPRTTSGGIPTGELFF

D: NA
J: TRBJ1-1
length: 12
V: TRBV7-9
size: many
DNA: TGTGCCAGCAGCTTCGGTCGGAGTGAAGCTTTCTTT
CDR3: CASSFGRSEAFF

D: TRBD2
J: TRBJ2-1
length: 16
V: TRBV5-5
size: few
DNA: TGTGCCAGCAACTCCAAGCCTAGCGGGGTTTACAATGAGCAGTTCTTC
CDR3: CASNSKPSGVYNEQFF